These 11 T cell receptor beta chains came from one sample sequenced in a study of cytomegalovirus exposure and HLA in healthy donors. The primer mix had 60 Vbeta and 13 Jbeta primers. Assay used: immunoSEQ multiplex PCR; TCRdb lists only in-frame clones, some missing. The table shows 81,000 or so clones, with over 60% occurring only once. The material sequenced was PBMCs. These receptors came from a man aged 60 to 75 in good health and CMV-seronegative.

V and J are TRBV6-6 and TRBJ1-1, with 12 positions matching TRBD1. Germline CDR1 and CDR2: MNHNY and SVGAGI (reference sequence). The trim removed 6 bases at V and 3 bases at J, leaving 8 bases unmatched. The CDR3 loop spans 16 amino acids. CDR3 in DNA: TGTGCCAGCAGCCGCGGGACAGGGGGCGGACACACTGAAGCTTTCTTT. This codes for CASSRGTGGGHTEAFF.

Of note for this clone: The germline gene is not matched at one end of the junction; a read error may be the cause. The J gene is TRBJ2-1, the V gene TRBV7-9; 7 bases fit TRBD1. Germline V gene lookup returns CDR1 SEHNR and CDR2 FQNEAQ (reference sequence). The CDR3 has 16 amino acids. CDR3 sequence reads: CSSSSRQGYSYNEQFF. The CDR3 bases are TGTTCCAGCAGCTCCCGACAGGGTTACTCCTACAATGAGCAGTTCTTC. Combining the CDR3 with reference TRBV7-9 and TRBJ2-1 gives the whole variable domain DTGVSQNPRHKITKRGQNVTFRCDPISEHNRLYWYRQTLGQGPEFLTYFQNEAQLEKSRLLSDRFSAERPKGSFSTLEIQRTEQGDSAMYLCSSSSRQGYSYNEQFFGPGTRLTVL.

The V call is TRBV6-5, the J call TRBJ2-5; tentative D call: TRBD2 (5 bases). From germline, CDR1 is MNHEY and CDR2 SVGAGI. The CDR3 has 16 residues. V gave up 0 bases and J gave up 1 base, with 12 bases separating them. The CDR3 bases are TGTGCCAGCAGTTACTCCGGGGAGTATTCCCAAGAGACCCAGTACTTC. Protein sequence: CASSYSGEYSQETQYF.

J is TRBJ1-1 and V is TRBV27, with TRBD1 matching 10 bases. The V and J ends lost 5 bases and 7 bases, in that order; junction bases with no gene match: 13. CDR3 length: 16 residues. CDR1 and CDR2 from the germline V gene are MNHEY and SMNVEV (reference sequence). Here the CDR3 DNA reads TGTGCCAGCAGTCCGACCGCCGGGACAGGGGTTGGTGAAGCTTTCTTT. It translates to CASSPTAGTGVGEAFF.

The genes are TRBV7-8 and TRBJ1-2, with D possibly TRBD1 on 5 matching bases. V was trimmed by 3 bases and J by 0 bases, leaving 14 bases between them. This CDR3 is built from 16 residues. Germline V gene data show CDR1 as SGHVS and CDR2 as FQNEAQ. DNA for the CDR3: TGTGCCAGCAGCTTCACCGGGGGGGGTTCTAACTATGGCTACACCTTC. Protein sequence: CASSFTGGGSNYGYTF.

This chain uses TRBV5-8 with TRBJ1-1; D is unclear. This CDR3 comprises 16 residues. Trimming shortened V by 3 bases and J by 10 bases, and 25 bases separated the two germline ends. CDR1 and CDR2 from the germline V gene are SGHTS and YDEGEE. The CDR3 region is CASSSHLADANPGAFF. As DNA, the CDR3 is TGTGCCAGCAGCTCTCACCTGGCAGATGCAAACCCTGGAGCTTTCTTT.

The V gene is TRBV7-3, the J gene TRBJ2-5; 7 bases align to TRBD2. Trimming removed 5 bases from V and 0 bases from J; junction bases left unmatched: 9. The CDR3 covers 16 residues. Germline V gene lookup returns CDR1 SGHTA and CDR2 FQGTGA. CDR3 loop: CASSRNGGTNQETQYF. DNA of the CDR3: TGTGCCAGCAGCCGAAACGGGGGGACGAACCAAGAGACCCAGTACTTC.

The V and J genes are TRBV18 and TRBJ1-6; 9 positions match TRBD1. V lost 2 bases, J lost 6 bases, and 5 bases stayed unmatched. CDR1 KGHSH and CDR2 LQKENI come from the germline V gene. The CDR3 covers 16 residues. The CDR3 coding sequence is TGTGCCAGCTCACCATGGGACAGGGTTCTTAATTCACCCCTCCACTTT. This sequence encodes CASSPWDRVLNSPLHF.

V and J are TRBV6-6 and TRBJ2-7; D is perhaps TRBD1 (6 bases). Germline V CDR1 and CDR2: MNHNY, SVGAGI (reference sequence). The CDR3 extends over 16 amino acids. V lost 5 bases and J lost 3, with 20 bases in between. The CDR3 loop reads CASSHNARDTDYEQYF. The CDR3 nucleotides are TGTGCCAGCAGTCACAACGCAAGGGACACCGACTACGAGCAGTACTTC.

CDR3: CASSLVLGQADTVGVQHF. As DNA, the CDR3 is TGTGCCAGCAGCTTGGTATTGGGACAGGCTGATACCGTCGGGGTCCAGCATTTT. The rearrangement joins TRBV5-5 to TRBJ1-5, with TRBD1 matching 8 bases. The CDR3 is 18 amino acids. The germline V gene encodes CDR1 SGHKS and CDR2 YYEKEE (reference sequence). The trim removed 0 bases at V and 12 bases at J, leaving 20 bases unmatched.

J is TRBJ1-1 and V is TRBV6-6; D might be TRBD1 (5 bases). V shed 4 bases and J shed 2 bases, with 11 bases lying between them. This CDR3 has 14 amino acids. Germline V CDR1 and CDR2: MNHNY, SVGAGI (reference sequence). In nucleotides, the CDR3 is TGTGCCAGCAGTTCTTGGACACTCAACACTGAAGCTTTCTTT. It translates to CASSSWTLNTEAFF.